A single sample gave rise to the 31 T cell receptor beta chains below, sequenced in a study of shared clonotypes between healthy human individuals. Method: immunoSEQ multiplex PCR; TCRdb's copy keeps in-frame clones and lacks some. The sample lists some 470,000 clones; around 80% were seen once. Sequencing input: PBMCs. The origin of the receptors is a woman aged 40 to 50 in good health. Some clones in this sample may be carry-over from other donors' samples.

The gene calls are TRBV28 and TRBJ2-5; TRBD2 is a possible D gene (6 bases). This CDR3 region has 14 residues. Deletions cut 6 bases from V and 4 bases from J, with 15 bases between. Germline loops: CDR1 MDHEN, CDR2 SYDVKM. The CDR3 DNA follows: TGTGCCAGCAGCCCCCCGGGAGTGGTAGAGACCCAGTACTTC. Translating it yields CASSPPGVVETQYF.

The J gene is TRBJ2-7, the V gene TRBV4-3, with 7 bases fitting TRBD1. The V gene end was trimmed by 1 base and the J gene end by 3 bases; junction bases not matched to a gene: 3. Germline CDR1 LGHNA, CDR2 YSLEER. The CDR3 has 14 residues. This CDR3 is CASSQVRGLYEQYF. The CDR3 nucleotides read TGCGCCAGCAGCCAAGTTAGGGGGCTCTACGAGCAGTACTTC.

This clone was observed a handful of times. It may be a read error: a sequence one base away is much more abundant. This sequence joins TRBV4-3 and TRBJ1-2; D possibly corresponds to TRBD1 (6 bases). Germline-derived CDR1 and CDR2 are LGHNA and YSLEER. The CDR3 consists of 13 residues. The CDR3 here is CASGHGRGYGYTF. The CDR3 DNA follows: TGCGCCAGCGGCCATGGCAGGGGATATGGCTACACCTTC.

The rearrangement uses TRBV6-4 and TRBJ1-2, with no clear D. The CDR3 is 15 amino acids. Germline-derived CDR1 and CDR2 are MRHNA and SNTAGT. Trimming took 2 bases from V and 5 from J, leaving 15 bases between them. CDR3 DNA: TGTGCCAGCAGTGACAGGCAGGAGGTGAATTATGGCTACACCTTC. This encodes CASSDRQEVNYGYTF.

This clone was recorded a few times. J is TRBJ2-2 and V is TRBV5-1; D might be TRBD1 (6 bases). The germline gives CDR1 SGHRS, CDR2 YFSETQ. The CDR3 contains 16 residues. Trimming removed 2 bases from V and 7 bases from J, with 18 bases in between. This chain's CDR3 is CASSFSTQGSIGELFF. In DNA form, the CDR3 reads TGCGCCAGCAGCTTCTCTACCCAGGGGTCAATCGGGGAGCTGTTTTTT.

The CDR3 DNA reads TGTGCCAGCACGCGACAGGGGGCTTACTACGAGCAGTACTTC. Amino acid sequence: CASTRQGAYYEQYF. The V call is TRBV5-4, the J call TRBJ2-7, with 10 bases identical to TRBD1. This CDR3 has 14 residues. Trimming cost V 6 bases and J 3 bases; bases outside gene matches: 6. Germline-derived CDR1 and CDR2 are SGHNT and YYREEE (reference sequence).

This clone was picked up a small number of times. This specimen includes other DNA sequences encoding the same CDR3. V is TRBV11-3 and J is TRBJ2-1; the D is unclear. V lost 2 bases to trimming and J lost 5 bases, with 7 bases between them. CDR1 is SGHNT, CDR2 YENEEA, per germline. This CDR3 region has 13 residues. The CDR3 protein is CASSLNRNNEQFF. DNA for the CDR3: TGTGCCAGCAGCTTAAACAGAAACAATGAGCAGTTCTTC.

J is TRBJ1-5 and V is TRBV5-1; no firm D call. This CDR3 is 14 amino acids long. Trimming removed 2 bases from V and 0 bases from J, with 6 bases in between. The germline V gene encodes CDR1 SGHRS and CDR2 YFSETQ. This CDR3 reads CASSLLPSNQPQHF. CDR3 nucleotide sequence: TGCGCCAGCAGCTTACTCCCTAGCAATCAGCCCCAGCATTTT.

The chain joins TRBV29-1 to TRBJ2-5; TRBD1 matches 9 bases. With V trimmed by 4 bases and J by 1 base, 7 bases remained unmatched. The CDR3 loop spans 15 amino acids. Germline loops: CDR1 SQVTM, CDR2 ANQGSEA. The CDR3 bases are TGCAGCGTTGGCCGGACAGGGGTATCCCAAGAGACCCAGTACTTC. This gives the protein CSVGRTGVSQETQYF.

V and J are TRBV9 and TRBJ1-3; 9 nucleotides line up with TRBD1. CDR3 length: 14 amino acids. Germline CDR1 and CDR2: SGDLS and YYNGEE. Trimming at V came to 4 bases and at J to 5 bases, leaving 4 bases not matched to a gene. CDR3 DNA sequence: TGTGCCAGCAGCAAACAGGGGGCTCGAAACACCATATATTTT. Protein: CASSKQGARNTIYF. Full variable domain (outside the CDR3, taken from reference TRBV9 and TRBJ1-3): DSGVTQTPKHLITATGQRVTLRCSPRSGDLSVYWYQQSLDQGLQFLIQYYNGEERAKGNILERFSAQQFPDLHSELNLSSLELGDSALYFCASSKQGARNTIYFGEGSWLTVV.

This clone was seen at least ten times. In DNA form, the CDR3 reads TGTGCCAGCAGCTTCCCCCTTCTTCCACACCTTCAAGAGACCCAGTACTTC. Translating gives CASSFPLLPHLQETQYF. The V call is TRBV11-2, the J call TRBJ2-5; no firm D call. The CDR3 spans 17 residues. V was shortened by 3 bases and J by 2 bases, with 19 bases between the two germline ends. Germline lookup yields CDR1 SGHAT and CDR2 FQNNGV.

This clone was observed at least ten times. The chain recombines TRBV6-1 with TRBJ2-3; 7 bases match TRBD1. This CDR3 is 15 amino acids long. The V gene's germline CDR1 is MNHNS and CDR2 SASEGT. V gave up 3 bases and J gave up 0 bases; unmatched junction bases: 3. In nucleotides, the CDR3 is TGTGCCAGCAGTGAGGAGACAGGGAGCACAGATACGCAGTATTTT. It translates to CASSEETGSTDTQYF.

The chain carries TRBV4-1 and TRBJ2-5; the match to TRBD2 covers 14 bases. The end of the DNA is better explained by TRBJ2-7, so the J call may be wrong. The CDR3 has 16 residues. The germline gives CDR1 MGHRA, CDR2 YSYEKL. The CDR3 sequence: CASSLLGLAGAYEQYF. The CDR3 nucleotides read TGCGCCAGCAGCCTATTGGGACTAGCGGGAGCCTACGAGCAGTACTTC.

The sample holds a few counts of this clone. V is TRBV6-5 and J is TRBJ2-1, with 9 bases aligning to TRBD2. Germline V gives CDR1 MNHEY, CDR2 SVGAGI. The CDR3 contains 16 residues. The V and J ends lost 4 bases and 7 bases, in that order; junction bases with no gene match: 11. Written as DNA, the CDR3 is TGTGCCAGCAGTTCCCTGACTAGCGGACTAAGGAATGAGCAGTTCTTC. Translated: CASSSLTSGLRNEQFF.

The chain carries TRBV2 and TRBJ1-2, with TRBD1 identical over 12 bases. The germline gives CDR1 SNHLY, CDR2 FYNNEI. V gave up 4 bases and J gave up 8 bases; unmatched junction bases: 8. This CDR3 contains 15 residues. The CDR3 region is CASSGDRGPTRGYTF. The DNA for the CDR3 is TGTGCCAGCAGTGGGGACAGGGGGCCTACCAGGGGCTACACCTTC.

The chain recombines TRBV9 with TRBJ2-1; D unclear. This CDR3 has 12 residues. Trimming removed 4 bases at V and 4 bases at J, with 6 bases between. The germline gives CDR1 SGDLS, CDR2 YYNGEE. CDR3 loop: CASSPHYNEQFF. In DNA, the CDR3 is TGTGCCAGCAGCCCCCATTACAATGAGCAGTTCTTC.

The chain joins TRBV7-8 to TRBJ2-1; 10 positions match TRBD2. V was clipped by 5 bases and J by 0 bases; unmatched bases: 7. The germline V gene encodes CDR1 SGHVS and CDR2 FQNEAQ. The CDR3 is made up of 17 amino acids. CDR3 sequence reads: CASSTRLAGSSYNEQFF. The CDR3 DNA sequence: TGTGCCAGCAGCACCCGACTAGCGGGTAGCTCCTACAATGAGCAGTTCTTC.

The rearrangement links TRBV5-1 to TRBJ2-7; D unclear. Germline V gene data show CDR1 as SGHRS and CDR2 as YFSETQ. V dropped 4 bases and J dropped 2 bases, with 16 bases sitting between them. The length of the CDR3 is 15 residues. The CDR3 region is CASSPTYLSTYEQYF. The CDR3 bases are TGCGCCAGCAGCCCTACCTATCTGAGCACCTACGAGCAGTACTTC.

Notes on this clone: A much larger clone lies one base from this, so it may be a read error. This sequence joins TRBV7-8 and TRBJ2-7, with a possible D match to TRBD1 (6 bases). V gave up 4 bases and J gave up 4 bases, with 8 bases separating them. Germline V CDR1 and CDR2: SGHVS, FQNEAQ. This CDR3 has 12 residues. In DNA, the CDR3 is TGTGCCAGCAGCTCCGACAGGTACGAGCAGTACTTC. This encodes CASSSDRYEQYF.

This sequence joins TRBV7-8 and TRBJ1-1; D is ambiguous. This CDR3 spans 15 amino acids. V was cut by 0 bases and J by 1 base, with 9 bases left in between. Germline V gene lookup returns CDR1 SGHVS and CDR2 FQNEAQ. CDR3 region: CASSLARPANTEAFF. In DNA, the CDR3 is TGTGCCAGCAGCTTAGCTCGGCCGGCGAACACTGAAGCTTTCTTT.

The rearrangement uses TRBV4-1 and TRBJ2-5, with TRBD2 matching over 13 bases. This CDR3 contains 17 residues. Unmatched junction bases numbered 4, after V lost 3 bases and J lost 0 bases. CDR1 is MGHRA and CDR2 is YSYEKL in the germline V gene. CDR3 loop: CASSQHGTSGNQETQYF. The CDR3 region has the DNA TGCGCCAGCAGCCAGCACGGGACTAGCGGGAACCAAGAGACCCAGTACTTC.

The chain links TRBV11-3 to TRBJ2-1; D not certain. The germline gives CDR1 SGHNT, CDR2 YENEEA. The CDR3 extends over 16 amino acids. Between the trimmed V and J ends, which lost 1 base and 3 bases, there was a span of 13 bases. The chain's CDR3 is CASSLGGGKVYNEQFF. In DNA form, the CDR3 reads TGTGCCAGCAGCTTAGGAGGCGGAAAAGTCTACAATGAGCAGTTCTTC.

The chain combines TRBV27 with TRBJ2-5; D is ambiguous. CDR3 length equals 10 residues. Looked up from germline, CDR1 is MNHEY and CDR2 is SMNVEV (reference sequence). The V gene lost 9 bases and the J gene lost 9 bases, with 11 bases spanning the gap. Here the CDR3 DNA reads TGTGCCAGTAGTGAAGGGTCCCAGTACTTC. It encodes CASSEGSQYF.

The rearrangement joins TRBV7-9 to TRBJ2-3; D call uncertain. The CDR3 is 14 residues long. Germline V lookup: CDR1 SEHNR, CDR2 FQNEAQ (reference sequence). V lost 1 base to trimming and J lost 0 bases, with 5 bases between them. The CDR3 DNA sequence: TGTGCCAGCAGCTTAGAGACGAGCACAGATACGCAGTATTTT. Encoded protein: CASSLETSTDTQYF.

The table lists this clone with a few counts. The chain couples TRBV2 to TRBJ1-2; D is undetermined. Germline lookup yields CDR1 SNHLY and CDR2 FYNNEI. CDR3 length equals 13 residues. The V gene lost 0 bases and the J gene lost 7 bases, with 9 bases spanning the gap. The CDR3 is CASSEARESGYTF. The CDR3 bases are TGTGCCAGCAGTGAAGCGCGGGAAAGTGGCTACACCTTC.

This chain connects TRBV11-2 to TRBJ1-5; TRBD1 might be the D (5 bases). The CDR3 contains 14 residues. Germline assignment: CDR1 SGHAT and CDR2 FQNNGV. Deletions cut 5 bases from V and 3 bases from J, with 11 bases between. The CDR3 coding sequence is TGTGCCAGCAGCACGGGACGGTTCAATCAGCCCCAGCATTTT. Its translation is CASSTGRFNQPQHF.

The chain carries TRBV27 and TRBJ1-5, with D unclear. Germline V gives CDR1 MNHEY, CDR2 SMNVEV (reference sequence). Trimming took 1 base from V and 4 from J, leaving 11 bases between them. This CDR3 spans 15 amino acids. The CDR3 protein is CASSLYGLYNQPQHF. CDR3 in DNA: TGTGCCAGCAGTTTATATGGATTATATAATCAGCCCCAGCATTTT.

V gene TRBV4-1 combines with J gene TRBJ1-5; a possible D gene is TRBD1 (6 bases). This CDR3 is built from 17 residues. The germline CDR1 and CDR2 sequences are MGHRA and YSYEKL. V lost 5 bases, J lost 0 bases, and 17 bases lay in between. This CDR3 is CASSIIRAGVSNQPQHF. The DNA for the CDR3 is TGCGCCAGCAGCATCATAAGGGCAGGGGTTAGCAATCAGCCCCAGCATTTT.

Turning to this clone: This likely stems from a read error, as it lies one base from a far larger clone. The CDR3 coding sequence is TGTGCCACCGGGGAACTAGCGGATTACAATGAGCAGTTCTTC. Residues: CATGELADYNEQFF. This sequence joins TRBV10-3 and TRBJ2-1, with 8 positions matching TRBD2. Germline V CDR1 and CDR2: ENHRY, SYGVKD. After removal of 10 bases from V and 4 bases from J, the junction contained 9 bases not matched to a gene. CDR3 length: 14 amino acids.

The gene calls are TRBV2 and TRBJ1-5; no definite D call. The CDR3 covers 17 residues. V shed 4 bases and J shed 0 bases, with 16 bases lying between them. CDR1 is SNHLY, CDR2 FYNNEI, per germline. As DNA, the CDR3 is TGTGCCAGCAGTGCGAGGGCAGCGGTTAATAGCAATCAGCCCCAGCATTTT. Protein: CASSARAAVNSNQPQHF.

The chain combines TRBV5-1 with TRBJ2-7; possible D gene TRBD2, 6 bases. The CDR3 has 15 residues. Germline-derived CDR1 and CDR2 are SGHRS and YFSETQ. Trimming left V 0 bases short and J 7 bases short, with 17 bases between. This chain's CDR3 is CASSLVGSGPLEQYF. CDR3 sequence (DNA): TGCGCCAGCAGCTTGGTGGGTAGCGGCCCCTTGGAGCAGTACTTC.